These 11 T cell receptor beta chains were sequenced from one sample in a study of OX40 agonist ivuxolimab in advanced cancers. Using immunoSEQ multiplex PCR, the repertoire was profiled, and TCRdb retains in-frame clones only, with some absent. The table lists about 83,000 clones, over 75% of them singletons, with around 0.7% in the top ten. Specimen: CD4+ or CD8+ T cells sorted from blood, collected in a trial of the OX40 agonist ivuxolimab. These receptor sequences come from an adult with an advanced solid tumor such as melanoma, head and neck, liver or kidney cancer.

The V and J genes are TRBV7-2 and TRBJ1-5; no clear D gene. Per the germline V gene, CDR1 is SGHTA and CDR2 is FQGNSA. The V and J ends lost 0 bases and 4 bases respectively, with 7 bases between them. CDR3 length: 14 residues. The CDR3 DNA reads TGTGCCAGCAGCTTAGCCTCCTCTAATCAGCCCCAGCATTTT. Its protein product is CASSLASSNQPQHF.

The rearrangement links TRBV18 to TRBJ1-5; a weak D match, TRBD1 (5 bases). The CDR3 is made up of 12 amino acids. Germline V CDR1 and CDR2: KGHSH, LQKENI. V was pared by 6 bases and J by 7 bases, with 10 bases between. CDR3 in amino acids: CASSRQRQPQHF. The DNA of the CDR3 is TGTGCCAGCTCCCGACAGAGGCAGCCCCAGCATTTT.

This clone showed up just once. The V call is TRBV5-1, the J call TRBJ1-1; unclear D gene. V gave up 0 bases and J gave up 1 base, with 13 bases separating them. CDR1 is SGHRS and CDR2 is YFSETQ in the germline V gene. CDR3 size: 16 residues. The CDR3: CASSLEDSVTNTEAFF. The DNA for the CDR3 is TGCGCCAGCAGCTTGGAAGACTCAGTTACGAACACTGAAGCTTTCTTT.

The CDR3 protein is CASSASGTLSGNTIYF. CDR3 sequence (DNA): TGTGCCAGTAGTGCCTCCGGGACACTCTCTGGAAACACCATATATTTT. V usage is TRBV19 and J usage is TRBJ1-3, with a weak D call TRBD1 (6 bases). This CDR3 is built from 16 residues. From germline, CDR1 is LNHDA and CDR2 SQIVND (reference sequence). V lost 5 bases and J 0 bases, leaving 14 bases between the germline ends.

J is TRBJ2-5 and V is TRBV11-2; no clear D gene. The J call may be in error: the DNA end matches TRBJ2-7 better. Germline CDR1 is SGHAT and CDR2 is FQNNGV. This CDR3 has 15 residues. CDR3 in DNA: TGTGCCAGCAGCTTACTCCGCGGAAGACCCTACGAGCAGTACTTC. It encodes CASSLLRGRPYEQYF.

This chain's CDR3 is CASSQPGGSALHF. The DNA for the CDR3 is TGTGCCAGCAGCCAACCGGGTGGGTCCGCCCTCCACTTT. The V gene is TRBV14, the J gene TRBJ1-6; no firm D call. The CDR3 sequence is 13 residues long. Trimming stripped 2 bases from V and 14 bases from J, with 13 bases between. In germline, CDR1 is SGHDN, CDR2 FVKESK. Full variable domain (remainder filled in from reference TRBV14 and TRBJ1-6): EAGVTQFPSHSVIEKGQTVTLRCDPISGHDNLYWYRRVMGKEIKFLLHFVKESKQDESGMPNNRFLAERTGGTYSTLKVQPAELEDSGVYFCASSQPGGSALHFGNGTRLTVT.

CDR3 DNA: TGTGCCAGCAGTTACGCAGGGACAGCGAGAGAGCAGTACTTC. It codes for CASSYAGTAREQYF. The chain links TRBV6-5 to TRBJ2-7; 7 positions match TRBD1. This CDR3 comprises 14 residues. Germline-derived CDR1 and CDR2 are MNHEY and SVGAGI. Germline trimming cut 2 bases from V and 7 bases from J; bases unmatched to any gene: 8.

This chain joins TRBV6-1 and TRBJ1-2; unclear D gene. The CDR3 extends over 12 amino acids. V was trimmed by 7 bases and J by 4 bases, leaving 10 bases between them. CDR1 is MNHNS, CDR2 SASEGT, per germline. The CDR3 spells CASTPTGYGYTF. Written as DNA, the CDR3 is TGTGCCAGCACCCCCACCGGCTATGGCTACACCTTC.

The CDR3 protein is CASTLDLGINEQYF. The CDR3 DNA reads TGTGCCAGCACCCTGGATCTGGGGATCAACGAGCAGTACTTC. The chain joins TRBV5-8 to TRBJ2-7; D uncertain. Germline CDR1 reads SGHTS; CDR2 reads YDEGEE. CDR3 length: 14 residues. Trimming cost V 6 bases and J 5 bases, with 18 bases left between them.

This clone was seen a single time. CDR3 in amino acids: CASSKALQDNEQFF. CDR3 DNA sequence: TGTGCCAGCAGCAAAGCGCTCCAGGACAATGAGCAGTTCTTC. The rearrangement uses TRBV21-1 and TRBJ2-1; the table assigns TRBD1, which was not confirmed against the DNA. TRBV21-1 is a pseudogene segment. The length of the CDR3 is 14 residues.

This clone appeared a single time. J is TRBJ2-5 and V is TRBV20-1; D ambiguous. The length of the CDR3 is 11 residues. The germline V gene encodes CDR1 DFQATT and CDR2 SNEGSKA (reference sequence). V was pared by 6 bases and J by 4 bases, with 9 bases between. CDR3 region: CSAPTPETQYF. DNA for the CDR3: TGCAGTGCGCCGACCCCAGAGACCCAGTACTTC.